This TCR beta chain was sequenced for a study of shared clonotypes between healthy human individuals. Free of recent acute infections or vaccinations, the donors were healthy HIV-negative adults. From germline, CDR1 is MNHNY and CDR2 SVGAGI (reference sequence). There are 14 residues in the CDR3. The V gene end was trimmed by 5 bases and the J gene end by 4 bases; junction bases not matched to a gene: 2. Assay: immunoSEQ multiplex PCR; the TCRdb copy retains only in-frame clones and omits some. The sample consists of under 150,000 clones, 65% to 75% of them appearing once. This rearrangement joins TRBV6-6 to TRBJ2-3, with 11 positions matching TRBD1. This TCR was sampled from a woman aged 25-40 years in good health. Sequencing was done on a sample of memory CD8+ T cells sorted from blood. Subset meaning: CD45RO+ cells pooled with CCR7-negative TemRA cells. The DNA for the CDR3 is TGTGCCAGCAGTGGACAGGGGGCGCCAGATACGCAGTATTTT. This gives the protein CASSGQGAPDTQYF.